The 30 T cell receptor beta chains listed next were all sequenced from one sample in a study of cytomegalovirus exposure and HLA in healthy donors. Generated by immunoSEQ multiplex PCR, the TCRdb table keeps only in-frame clones and is missing some. This sample has approximately 230,000 clones, with more than 75% found just once. Sequences were obtained from PBMCs. The source is a man between 18 and 29 years old in good health and CMV-seropositive.

This clone has only a few counts. The chain employs TRBV6-5 and TRBJ1-5; 10 bases fit TRBD1. With V trimmed by 6 bases and J by 7 bases, 6 bases remained unmatched. Looked up from germline, CDR1 is MNHEY and CDR2 is SVGAGI. The CDR3 length is 14 residues. In DNA, the CDR3 is TGTGCCAGCAGACTTCGACAGGGGGCCCAGCCCCAGCATTTT. Residues: CASRLRQGAQPQHF.

This clone was found a few times. The chain employs TRBV6-5 and TRBJ1-4; tentatively, D is TRBD1 (6 bases). There are 15 residues in the CDR3. The germline V gene encodes CDR1 MNHEY and CDR2 SVGAGI. Trimming left V 5 bases short and J 4 bases short, with 14 bases between. CDR3 region: CASSAGGGSNEKLFF. CDR3 coding DNA: TGTGCCAGCAGTGCCGGAGGGGGGAGTAATGAAAAACTGTTTTTT.

The chain has TRBV13 and TRBJ1-2; D might be TRBD1 (5 bases). V lost 3 bases to trimming and J lost 5 bases, with 10 bases between them. From germline, CDR1 is PRHDT and CDR2 FYEKMQ (reference sequence). This CDR3 spans 13 amino acids. CDR3 nucleotides: TGTGCCAGCAGCTTTGGGACGGAATATGGCTACACCTTC. This encodes CASSFGTEYGYTF.

This clone has a single count. This chain connects TRBV30 to TRBJ2-7; possibly TRBD2 for D (6 bases). V gave up 0 bases and J gave up 5 bases, with 17 bases separating them. CDR3 length: 15 amino acids. Germline assignment: CDR1 GTSNPN and CDR2 SVGIG (reference sequence). The CDR3 DNA follows: TGTGCCTGGAGTGTGGCCAGCGGGCAGGACCACGAGCAGTACTTC. Protein: CAWSVASGQDHEQYF.

The chain employs TRBV7-3 and TRBJ2-1; 7 bases fit TRBD2. After removal of 5 bases from V and 8 bases from J, the junction contained 15 bases not matched to a gene. Per germline, CDR1 SGHTA and CDR2 FQGTGA. The length of the CDR3 is 16 residues. DNA for the CDR3: TGTGCCAGCAGCCCCTTTGCGGGAGCCAAGTCCTATGAGCAGTTCTTC. Translated: CASSPFAGAKSYEQFF.

This chain joins TRBV10-3 and TRBJ2-7, with TRBD1 matching over 10 bases. The CDR3 is made up of 14 amino acids. The germline V gene encodes CDR1 ENHRY and CDR2 SYGVKD. Losses at the gene ends were 10 bases for V and 3 bases for J; bases not matched to a gene: 9. The CDR3 spells CATTGTGVDYEQYF. The CDR3 nucleotides are TGTGCCACTACTGGGACAGGGGTGGACTACGAGCAGTACTTC.

This chain joins TRBV7-9 and TRBJ2-3; tentatively, D is TRBD1 or TRBD2 (5 bases each). V lost 9 bases and J lost 4, with 5 bases in between. Germline values: CDR1 SEHNR, CDR2 FQNEAQ (reference sequence). The CDR3 is made up of 10 amino acids. CDR3 in amino acids: CARGADTQYF. The CDR3 DNA reads TGTGCCAGGGGGGCAGATACGCAGTATTTT.

DNA of the CDR3: TGCGCCAGCAGCTTGTTGCCCTCTAGCCCCAATCAGCCCCAGCATTTT. This translates into CASSLLPSSPNQPQHF. The rearrangement uses TRBV5-1 and TRBJ1-5; D not resolved. Looked up from germline, CDR1 is SGHRS and CDR2 is YFSETQ. V lost 1 base to trimming and J lost 3 bases, with 14 bases between them. There are 16 residues in the CDR3.

The chain links TRBV10-3 to TRBJ2-1; 7 nucleotides line up with TRBD2. The CDR3 contains 14 residues. Germline-derived CDR1 and CDR2 are ENHRY and SYGVKD. V was clipped by 8 bases and J by 8 bases; unmatched bases: 12. The DNA for the CDR3 is TGTGCCATCCGTCGGGGGGAGCCTGGGGATGAGCAGTTCTTC. It translates to CAIRRGEPGDEQFF.

V and J are TRBV6-6 and TRBJ1-5; the match to TRBD1 covers 11 bases. V shed 2 bases and J 5 bases; nucleotides not matched to a gene: 5. The CDR3 is made up of 16 amino acids. Germline assignment: CDR1 MNHNY and CDR2 SVGAGI (reference sequence). The CDR3 sequence is CASSYAGQGAYQPQHF. CDR3 nucleotides: TGTGCCAGCAGTTACGCTGGACAGGGGGCTTATCAGCCCCAGCATTTT.

The rearrangement uses TRBV9 and TRBJ2-3, with a weak D call TRBD1 (5 bases). Trimming removed 0 bases at V and 1 base at J, with 9 bases between. This CDR3 has 15 amino acids. CDR1 and CDR2 (germline): SGDLS, YYNGEE. CDR3 sequence: CASSVGLQGTDTQYF. In nucleotides, the CDR3 is TGTGCCAGCAGCGTAGGATTACAGGGCACAGATACGCAGTATTTT. The full variable domain, in which reference TRBV9 and TRBJ2-3 provide the parts outside the CDR3, is DSGVTQTPKHLITATGQRVTLRCSPRSGDLSVYWYQQSLDQGLQFLIQYYNGEERAKGNILERFSAQQFPDLHSELNLSSLELGDSALYFCASSVGLQGTDTQYFGPGTRLTVL.

This clone was counted a few times. This chain connects TRBV13 to TRBJ2-5; D not resolved. The CDR3 has 15 amino acids. Germline V lookup: CDR1 PRHDT, CDR2 FYEKMQ (reference sequence). The V end lost 0 bases, the J end lost 0 bases, and 8 bases lay between the germline ends. CDR3 region: CASSLGPSYQETQYF. CDR3 sequence (DNA): TGTGCCAGCAGCTTAGGCCCTTCGTACCAAGAGACCCAGTACTTC.

This clone has just a few counts. This chain uses TRBV14 with TRBJ1-1, with D uncertain. The V gene lost 2 bases and the J gene lost 0 bases, with 10 bases spanning the gap. In germline, CDR1 is SGHDN, CDR2 FVKESK. This CDR3 is 15 amino acids long. CDR3 bases: TGTGCCAGCAGCCAACAGGCCGCTATGAACACTGAAGCTTTCTTT. Translating it yields CASSQQAAMNTEAFF.

The chain carries TRBV5-8 and TRBJ2-7, with a tentative D call TRBD2 (5 bases). The V and J ends lost 3 bases and 4 bases respectively, with 20 bases between them. Germline-derived CDR1 and CDR2 are SGHTS and YDEGEE. This CDR3 region has 16 residues. CDR3 bases: TGTGCCAGCAGCTCTGATGACGGGGTGGGGTTTTACGAGCAGTACTTC. This encodes CASSSDDGVGFYEQYF.

The chain is built from TRBV10-3 and TRBJ1-1; no reliable D call. Germline assignment: CDR1 ENHRY and CDR2 SYGVKD. The CDR3 extends over 15 amino acids. Trimming stripped 7 bases from V and 5 bases from J, with 20 bases between. The CDR3 region has the DNA TGTGCCATCACCCAACGGGAGGGAGTTCGTACTGAAGCTTTCTTT. It is translated as CAITQREGVRTEAFF.

The chain has TRBV7-9 and TRBJ2-7; possibly TRBD1 or TRBD2 for D (5 bases each). CDR3 length: 15 amino acids. From germline, CDR1 is SEHNR and CDR2 FQNEAQ (reference sequence). The V end lost 5 bases, the J end lost 0 bases, and 14 bases lay between the germline ends. CDR3 DNA sequence: TGTGCCAGCAGCCCCAGAGGGGTTAGCTCCTACGAGCAGTACTTC. It codes for CASSPRGVSSYEQYF.

This clone was observed a handful of times. J is TRBJ2-7 and V is TRBV11-2; a weak D match, TRBD1 (5 bases). Germline values: CDR1 SGHAT, CDR2 FQNNGV. The CDR3 is made up of 12 amino acids. V shed 5 bases and J shed 6 bases, with 11 bases lying between them. Here the CDR3 reads CASSPGWGEQYF. The CDR3 DNA follows: TGTGCCAGCAGCCCAGGGTGGGGCGAGCAGTACTTC.

V is TRBV2 and J is TRBJ1-3; D uncertain. The V end lost 8 bases, the J end lost 0 bases, and 14 bases lay between the germline ends. Germline lookup yields CDR1 SNHLY and CDR2 FYNNEI. The CDR3 runs to 15 residues. CDR3 amino acids: CASELGTVSGNTIYF. The CDR3 nucleotides are TGTGCCAGCGAATTGGGAACAGTCTCTGGAAACACCATATATTTT.

The gene calls are TRBV28 and TRBJ1-1; no reliable D call. Deletions cut 10 bases from V and 1 base from J, with 7 bases between. This CDR3 contains 11 residues. Germline V gene lookup returns CDR1 MDHEN and CDR2 SYDVKM. CDR3: CAIIGNTEAFF. CDR3 DNA sequence: TGTGCCATAATTGGGAACACTGAAGCTTTCTTT. The full variable domain, rest sourced from reference TRBV28 and TRBJ1-1, is DVKVTQSSRYLVKRTGEKVFLECVQDMDHENMFWYRQDPGLGLRLIYFSYDVKMKEKGDIPEGYSVSREKKERFSLILESASTNQTSMYLCAIIGNTEAFFGQGTRLTVV.

The rearrangement uses TRBV11-2 and TRBJ2-2, with D unclear. CDR3 length: 13 amino acids. The germline V gene has CDR1 SGHAT and CDR2 FQNNGV. Between the trimmed V and J ends, which lost 4 bases and 5 bases, there was a span of 8 bases. CDR3 nucleotide sequence: TGTGCCAGCAGCTCACAATTAACCGGGGAGCTGTTTTTT. It yields the protein CASSSQLTGELFF.

The V call is TRBV19, the J call TRBJ2-1; 7 bases line up with TRBD1. The CDR3 is 13 amino acids. Germline lookup yields CDR1 LNHDA and CDR2 SQIVND (reference sequence). J lost 5 bases, V lost 2 bases, and 0 bases had no gene match. Here the CDR3 reads CASSITGDNEQFF. The CDR3 region has the DNA TGTGCCAGTAGTATAACAGGGGACAATGAGCAGTTCTTC. Filled out from reference TRBV19 and TRBJ2-1, the complete variable domain reads DGGITQSPKYLFRKEGQNVTLSCEQNLNHDAMYWYRQDPGQGLRLIYYSQIVNDFQKGDIAEGYSVSREKKESFPLTVTSAQKNPTAFYLCASSITGDNEQFFGPGTRLTVL.

The rearrangement uses TRBV30 and TRBJ1-5; a possible D gene is TRBD1 (5 bases). Germline CDR1 reads GTSNPN; CDR2 reads SVGIG (reference sequence). The V gene lost 2 bases and the J gene lost 2 bases, with 19 bases spanning the gap. The CDR3 has 17 amino acids. In DNA form, the CDR3 reads TGTGCCTGGAGTTCCGGATCCAGGGTGGGGGGCAATCAGCCCCAGCATTTT. This sequence encodes CAWSSGSRVGGNQPQHF.

The V gene is TRBV7-2, the J gene TRBJ2-7, with 13 bases lining up with TRBD2. V was clipped by 4 bases and J by 7 bases; unmatched bases: 7. Germline assignment: CDR1 SGHTA and CDR2 FQGNSA. The CDR3 loop spans 15 amino acids. The CDR3: CASSYLLAGGGEQYF. Written as DNA, the CDR3 is TGTGCCAGCAGCTACCTACTAGCGGGAGGGGGTGAGCAGTACTTC.

The chain recombines TRBV25-1 with TRBJ2-5; no definite D call. Germline V lookup: CDR1 MGHDK, CDR2 SYGVNS. The CDR3 has 13 residues. The V and J ends lost 4 bases and 2 bases respectively, with 8 bases between them. CDR3: CASSGSLQETQYF. The DNA of the CDR3 is TGTGCCAGCAGTGGGTCACTACAAGAGACCCAGTACTTC.

V and J are TRBV27 and TRBJ1-5; D gene uncertain. The CDR3 loop spans 20 amino acids. Per germline, CDR1 MNHEY and CDR2 SMNVEV (reference sequence). The V end lost 6 bases, the J end lost 0 bases, and 27 bases lay between the germline ends. CDR3 protein: CASSRPPTVHPTNSNQPQHF. CDR3 in DNA: TGTGCCAGCAGCCGACCCCCTACAGTGCATCCAACTAATAGCAATCAGCCCCAGCATTTT.

The chain links TRBV2 to TRBJ2-5, with a tentative D call TRBD1 (5 bases). V lost 8 bases and J lost 5, with 15 bases in between. Per germline, CDR1 SNHLY and CDR2 FYNNEI. There are 13 residues in the CDR3. The CDR3 coding sequence is TGTGCCAGCGGCGGCAGGGATCGGGAGACCCAGTACTTC. Its protein is CASGGRDRETQYF.

The chain joins TRBV7-8 to TRBJ2-5; the D gene could be TRBD1 or TRBD2 (7 bases each). This CDR3 is 15 amino acids long. CDR1 SGHVS and CDR2 FQNEAQ come from the germline V gene. The V end was cut by 6 bases, the J end by 5 bases, with 19 bases between. The DNA of the CDR3 is TGTGCCAGCAGTCCAGGGGGGGCGAAGTATGAGACCCAGTACTTC. Translation gives CASSPGGAKYETQYF. Looking up the rest from reference TRBV7-8 and TRBJ2-5 gives the full variable domain: GAGVSQSPRYKVAKRGQDVALRCDPISGHVSLFWYQQALGQGPEFLTYFQNEAQLDKSGLPSDRFFAERPEGSVSTLKIQRTQQEDSAVYLCASSPGGAKYETQYFGPGTRLLVL.

This sequence joins TRBV5-1 and TRBJ1-1; no reliable D call. The CDR3 is 13 amino acids. V was shortened by 4 bases and J by 0 bases, with 7 bases between the two germline ends. Looked up from germline, CDR1 is SGHRS and CDR2 is YFSETQ. The CDR3 sequence: CASSQELNTEAFF. CDR3 nucleotide sequence: TGCGCCAGCAGCCAGGAGCTGAACACTGAAGCTTTCTTT.

The rearrangement links TRBV28 to TRBJ1-1; D is possibly TRBD1 (6 bases). The CDR3 sequence is 14 residues long. V dropped 5 bases and J dropped 1 base, with 11 bases sitting between them. Germline-derived CDR1 and CDR2 are MDHEN and SYDVKM. The CDR3: CASSVWGANTEAFF. CDR3 sequence (DNA): TGTGCCAGCAGTGTCTGGGGGGCGAACACTGAAGCTTTCTTT. Using reference TRBV28 and TRBJ1-1 for the parts outside the CDR3, the full variable domain is DVKVTQSSRYLVKRTGEKVFLECVQDMDHENMFWYRQDPGLGLRLIYFSYDVKMKEKGDIPEGYSVSREKKERFSLILESASTNQTSMYLCASSVWGANTEAFFGQGTRLTVV.

The chain employs TRBV7-8 and TRBJ1-5; no clear D gene. This CDR3 region has 15 residues. Trimming took 2 bases from V and 0 from J, leaving 8 bases between them. Germline values: CDR1 SGHVS, CDR2 FQNEAQ. CDR3 loop: CASSLSSRSNQPQHF. DNA of the CDR3: TGTGCCAGCAGCTTATCATCCCGTAGCAATCAGCCCCAGCATTTT.